This T cell receptor beta chain is drawn from a study of cytomegalovirus exposure and HLA in healthy donors. 60 Vbeta and 13 Jbeta primers were used in PCR. The table came from immunoSEQ multiplex PCR; TCRdb's copy has only in-frame clones and leaves some out. The data hold roughly 190,000 clones, with more than 85% observed a single time. Study-wide results and limits: The study had only CMV serostatus as immune exposure information. Sequencing depth roughly uniform across donors was assumed in presence/absence analyses. Common viral pathogens (according to a later analysis) appeared linked to several of the most significant clusters. In an earlier analysis, productive rearrangement rates for most beta V segments clustered near 90% or 30%.

Concerning this clone: The antigen is not known.

CDR1 and CDR2 from the germline V gene are SEHNR and FQNEAQ (reference sequence). The CDR3 covers 16 residues. Trimming removed 5 bases from V and 6 bases from J; junction bases left unmatched: 11. V usage is TRBV7-9 and J usage is TRBJ2-2; 8 positions agree with TRBD1. Sequencing was performed on PBMCs. The sequence was obtained from a woman between 18 and 29 years old in good health and CMV-seronegative. The CDR3 sequence is CASSLRTGSVAGELFF. CDR3 bases: TGTGCCAGCAGCCTTAGGACAGGGTCGGTAGCCGGGGAGCTGTTTTTT.